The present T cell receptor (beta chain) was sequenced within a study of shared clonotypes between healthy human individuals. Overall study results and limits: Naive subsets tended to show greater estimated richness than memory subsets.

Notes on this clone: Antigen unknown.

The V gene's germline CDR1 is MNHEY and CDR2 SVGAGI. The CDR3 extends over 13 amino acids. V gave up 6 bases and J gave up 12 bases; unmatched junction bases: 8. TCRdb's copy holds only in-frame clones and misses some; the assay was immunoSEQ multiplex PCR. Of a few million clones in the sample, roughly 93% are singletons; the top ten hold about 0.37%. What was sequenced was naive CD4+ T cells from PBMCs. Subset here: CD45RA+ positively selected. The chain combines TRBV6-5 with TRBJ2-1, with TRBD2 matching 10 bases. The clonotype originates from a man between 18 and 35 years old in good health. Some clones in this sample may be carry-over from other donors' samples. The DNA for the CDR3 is TGTGCCAGCAGCGTCAGTATAGCGGGAGGGCAGTTCTTC. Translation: CASSVSIAGGQFF.